This TCR beta chain was sequenced during a study of CD8+ T cells in alopecia areata. As the sequencing template, cDNA was produced by extracting RNA and reverse transcribing it. Profiling relied on immunoSEQ multiplex PCR, and the TCRdb table lists in-frame clones only, not all of them. The sample has 90,000 to 120,000 clones, 45% to 60% seen once. The CDR3 runs to 17 residues. V dropped 5 bases and J dropped 0; count of bases not matched to a gene: 10. Germline loops: CDR1 WSHSY, CDR2 SAAADI. A word on this clone: Its antigen is unidentified.

Whole-study results and caveats: For lesional scalp, especially alopecia totalis/universalis, clonality was higher than in normal scalp. Tissue-resident alphabeta T cells belonging to normal skin likewise get sequenced within scalp specimens.

Both peripheral blood and punch biopsies of lesional scalp skin were obtained from patients who had alopecia areata. The chain recombines TRBV10-2 with TRBJ1-5, with 7 bases identical to TRBD1. This clonotype originated in a human donor with alopecia areata. The source material was NKG2D-low CD8+ T cells sorted from blood. This CDR3 reads CASSHTGDSYSNQPQHF. CDR3 bases: TGCGCCAGCAGTCATACCGGGGACAGTTATAGCAATCAGCCCCAGCATTTT.